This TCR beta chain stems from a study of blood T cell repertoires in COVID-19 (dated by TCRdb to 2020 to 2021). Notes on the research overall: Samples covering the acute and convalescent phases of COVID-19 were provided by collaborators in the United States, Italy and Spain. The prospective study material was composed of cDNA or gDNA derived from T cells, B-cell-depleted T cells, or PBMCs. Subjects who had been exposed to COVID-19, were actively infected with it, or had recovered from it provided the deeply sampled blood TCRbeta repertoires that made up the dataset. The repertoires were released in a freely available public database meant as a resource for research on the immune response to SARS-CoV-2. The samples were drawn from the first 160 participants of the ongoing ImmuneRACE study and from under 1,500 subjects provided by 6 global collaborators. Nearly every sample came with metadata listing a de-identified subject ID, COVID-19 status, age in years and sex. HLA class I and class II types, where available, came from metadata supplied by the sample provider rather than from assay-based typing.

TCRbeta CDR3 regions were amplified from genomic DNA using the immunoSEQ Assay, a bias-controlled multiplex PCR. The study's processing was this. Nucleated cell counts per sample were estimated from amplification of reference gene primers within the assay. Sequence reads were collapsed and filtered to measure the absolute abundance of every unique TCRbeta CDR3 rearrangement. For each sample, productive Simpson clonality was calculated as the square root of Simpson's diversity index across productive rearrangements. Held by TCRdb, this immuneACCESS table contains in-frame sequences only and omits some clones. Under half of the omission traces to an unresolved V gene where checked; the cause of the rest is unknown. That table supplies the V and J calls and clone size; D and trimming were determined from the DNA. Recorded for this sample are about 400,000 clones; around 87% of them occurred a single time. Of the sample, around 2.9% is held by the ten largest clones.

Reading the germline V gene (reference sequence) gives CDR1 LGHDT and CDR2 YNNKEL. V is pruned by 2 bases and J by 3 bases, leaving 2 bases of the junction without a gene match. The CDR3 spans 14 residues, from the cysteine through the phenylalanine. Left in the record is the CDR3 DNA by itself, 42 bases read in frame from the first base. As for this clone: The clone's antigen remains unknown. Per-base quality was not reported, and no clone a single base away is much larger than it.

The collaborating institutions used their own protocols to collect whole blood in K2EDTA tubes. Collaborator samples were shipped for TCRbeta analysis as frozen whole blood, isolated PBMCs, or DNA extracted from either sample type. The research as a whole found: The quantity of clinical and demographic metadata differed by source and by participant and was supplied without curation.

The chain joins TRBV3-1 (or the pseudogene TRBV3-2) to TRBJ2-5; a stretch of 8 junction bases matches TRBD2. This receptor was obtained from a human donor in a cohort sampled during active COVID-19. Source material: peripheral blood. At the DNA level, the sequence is TGTGCCAGCAGCCAAACGGGGGGGGAAGAGACCCAGTACTTC. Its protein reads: CASSQTGGEETQYF.